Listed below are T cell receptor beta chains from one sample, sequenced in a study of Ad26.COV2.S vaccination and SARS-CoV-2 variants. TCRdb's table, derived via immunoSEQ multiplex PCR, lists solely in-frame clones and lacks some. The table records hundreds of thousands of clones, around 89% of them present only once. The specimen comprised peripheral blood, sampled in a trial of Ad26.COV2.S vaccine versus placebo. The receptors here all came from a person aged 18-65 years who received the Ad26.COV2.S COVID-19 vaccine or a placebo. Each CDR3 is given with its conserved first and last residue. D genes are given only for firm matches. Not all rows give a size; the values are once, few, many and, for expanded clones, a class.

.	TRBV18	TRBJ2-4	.	CASSDPRGANIQYF	TGTGCCAGCTCGGACCCCAGAGGAGCGAACATTCAGTACTTC
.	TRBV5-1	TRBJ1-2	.	CASSTDPQYGGYTF	TGCGCCAGCTCGACAGACCCCCAGTACGGTGGCTACACCTTC
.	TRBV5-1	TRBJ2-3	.	CASSLGTTGGVDTQYF	TGCGCCAGCAGCTTGGGTACTACGGGGGGCGTAGATACGCAGTATTTT
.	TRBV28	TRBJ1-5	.	CASSPGDYWNQPQHF	TGTGCCAGCTCCCCGGGAGATTACTGGAATCAGCCCCAGCATTTT
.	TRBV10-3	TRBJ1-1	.	CAISESGLGNTEAFF	TGTGCCATCAGTGAGTCGGGGTTGGGGAACACTGAAGCTTTCTTT
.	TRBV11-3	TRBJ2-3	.	CASSYRDSSPDTQYF	TGTGCCAGCAGCTACCGGGACTCGAGTCCGGATACGCAGTATTTT
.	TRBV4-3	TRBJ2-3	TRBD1	CASSQLGDRGLGRTDTQYF	TGCGCCAGCAGTCAACTGGGGGACAGGGGGCTCGGAAGAACAGATACGCAGTATTTT
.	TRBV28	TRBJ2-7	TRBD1	CASSLRQGDEQYF	TGTGCCAGCAGTTTACGGCAGGGGGACGAGCAGTACTTC
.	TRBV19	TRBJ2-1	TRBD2	CASSIFLAGTNEQFF	TGTGCCAGTAGTATATTCCTAGCGGGGACAAATGAGCAGTTCTTC
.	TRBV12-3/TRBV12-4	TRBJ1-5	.	CASRDSHQPQHF	TGTGCCAGCAGGGACAGTCATCAGCCCCAGCATTTT
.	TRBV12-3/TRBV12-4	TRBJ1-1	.	CASTLMNTEAFF	TGTGCCAGCACTCTCATGAACACTGAAGCTTTCTTT
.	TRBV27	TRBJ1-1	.	CASSSDTRARGAFF	TGTGCCAGCAGTTCAGACACCAGGGCAAGAGGAGCTTTCTTT
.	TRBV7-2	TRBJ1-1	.	CASSLGLGGTEAFF	TGTGCCAGCAGCTTAGGGCTGGGGGGGACTGAAGCTTTCTTT
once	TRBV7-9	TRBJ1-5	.	CASSLNGGEPQHF	TGTGCCAGCAGCTTAAACGGGGGGGAGCCCCAGCATTTT
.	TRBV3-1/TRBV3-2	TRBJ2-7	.	CASSQLGEQYF	TGTGCCAGCAGCCAACTGGGCGAGCAGTACTTC
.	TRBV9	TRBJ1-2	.	CASSVRVVDYGYTF	TGTGCCAGCAGCGTCAGGGTCGTCGACTATGGCTACACCTTC
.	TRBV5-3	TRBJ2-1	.	CARSWVPCGADNEQFF	TGTGCCAGAAGCTGGGTCCCCTGCGGGGCCGACAATGAGCAGTTCTTC
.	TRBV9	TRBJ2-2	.	CASSVSPVNTGELFF	TGTGCCAGCAGCGTATCTCCCGTGAACACCGGGGAGCTGTTTTTT
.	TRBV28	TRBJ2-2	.	CASRVNTGELFF	TGTGCCAGCAGGGTGAACACCGGGGAGCTGTTTTTT
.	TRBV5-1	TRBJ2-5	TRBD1	CASSPTGDTGKTQYF	TGCGCCAGCAGCCCGACAGGGGACACGGGGAAGACCCAGTACTTC
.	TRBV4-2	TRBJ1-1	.	CASSQVSQDAEAFF	TGTGCCAGCAGCCAAGTGTCACAGGACGCTGAAGCTTTCTTT
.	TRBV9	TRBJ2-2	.	CASSVILGGELFF	TGTGCCAGCAGCGTAATCCTAGGCGGGGAGCTGTTTTTT
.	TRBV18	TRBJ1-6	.	CASSPGAAFGSGNSPLHF	TGTGCCAGCTCACCCGGGGCGGCATTTGGGTCGGGCAATTCACCCCTCCACTTT
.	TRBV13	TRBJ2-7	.	CASSRGGGYEQYF	TGTGCCAGCAGCCGAGGGGGAGGCTACGAGCAGTACTTC
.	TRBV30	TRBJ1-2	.	CAWSRANRAGGYTF	TGTGCCTGGAGTAGAGCTAACAGGGCTGGTGGCTACACCTTC
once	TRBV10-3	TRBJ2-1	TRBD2	CAISGAGDTYNEQFF	TGTGCCATCAGCGGGGCGGGAGATACCTACAATGAGCAGTTCTTC
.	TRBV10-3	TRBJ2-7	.	CAIRGDSPAGEQYF	TGTGCCATCAGGGGGGACAGCCCAGCGGGAGAGCAGTACTTC
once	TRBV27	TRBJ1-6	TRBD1	CASRGYRGPLDSPLHF	TGTGCCAGCCGGGGGTACAGGGGGCCCTTGGATTCACCCCTCCACTTT
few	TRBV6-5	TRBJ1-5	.	CASRVRDWHF	TGTGCCAGCAGAGTCCGGGACTGGCATTTT
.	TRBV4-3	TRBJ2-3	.	CASSQARTRTDTQYF	TGCGCCAGCAGCCAAGCTAGAACCCGCACAGATACGCAGTATTTT
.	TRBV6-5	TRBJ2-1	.	CASSWILDNEQFF	TGTGCCAGCAGTTGGATTCTGGACAATGAGCAGTTCTTC
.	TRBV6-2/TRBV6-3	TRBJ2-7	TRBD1	CASSVRDRVSYEQYF	TGTGCCAGCAGTGTCCGGGACAGGGTCTCCTACGAGCAGTACTTC
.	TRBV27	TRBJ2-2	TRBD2	CASRILAGGAGELFF	TGTGCCAGCAGAATCTTAGCGGGAGGAGCCGGGGAGCTGTTTTTT
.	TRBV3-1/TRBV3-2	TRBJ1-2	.	CASSQGRGRGGYTF	TGTGCCAGCAGCCAGGGCAGGGGAAGAGGTGGCTACACCTTC
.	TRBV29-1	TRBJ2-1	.	CSVIVGSNEQFF	TGCAGCGTAATTGTTGGGAGCAATGAGCAGTTCTTC
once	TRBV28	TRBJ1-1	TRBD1	CASITGTENTEAFF	TGTGCCAGTATAACCGGGACAGAGAACACTGAAGCTTTCTTT
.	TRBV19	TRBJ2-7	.	CASKFSRDLSYEQYF	TGTGCCAGTAAGTTCAGCAGGGATCTCTCCTACGAGCAGTACTTC
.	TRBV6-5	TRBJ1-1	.	CASSYSSDTEAFF	TGTGCCAGCAGTTACTCGAGTGACACTGAAGCTTTCTTT
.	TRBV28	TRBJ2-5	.	CASGGSKETQYF	TGTGCCAGCGGTGGTTCAAAAGAGACCCAGTACTTC
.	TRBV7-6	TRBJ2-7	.	CASSLVTGLYEQYF	TGTGCCAGCAGCTTAGTGACAGGTCTTTACGAGCAGTACTTC
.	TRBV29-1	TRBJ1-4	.	CSVVKGFNEKLFF	TGCAGCGTTGTTAAGGGGTTTAATGAAAAACTGTTTTTT
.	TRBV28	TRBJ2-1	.	CASSFRLDEQFF	TGTGCCAGCAGTTTTAGACTAGATGAGCAGTTCTTC
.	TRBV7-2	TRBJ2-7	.	CASSLGGRGYFSYEQYF	TGTGCCAGCAGCTTAGGAGGCCGGGGGTACTTCTCCTACGAGCAGTACTTC
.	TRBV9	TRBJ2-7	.	CASSVGFDEQYF	TGTGCCAGCAGCGTAGGGTTCGACGAGCAGTACTTC
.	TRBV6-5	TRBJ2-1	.	CASRLRRAGYNEQFF	TGTGCCAGCAGGCTAAGGAGGGCCGGCTACAATGAGCAGTTCTTC
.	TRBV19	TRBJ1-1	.	CASSFGNTEAFF	TGTGCCAGCTCCTTCGGGAACACTGAAGCTTTCTTT
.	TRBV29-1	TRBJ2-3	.	CSVEASRFSTDTQYF	TGCAGCGTTGAAGCCTCCCGCTTTAGCACAGATACGCAGTATTTT
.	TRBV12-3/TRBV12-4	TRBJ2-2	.	CASSLLSYGELFF	TGTGCCAGCAGTTTACTCTCTTACGGGGAGCTGTTTTTT
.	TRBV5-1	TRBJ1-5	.	CASSFLGSQPQHF	TGCGCCAGCAGCTTCTTGGGATCTCAGCCCCAGCATTTT
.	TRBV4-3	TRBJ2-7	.	CASSQGQGKVYEQYF	TGCGCCAGCAGCCAAGGTCAGGGTAAAGTATACGAGCAGTACTTC
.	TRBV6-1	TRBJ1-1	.	CASSEVNNAEAFF	TGTGCCAGCAGTGAAGTTAATAACGCCGAAGCTTTCTTT
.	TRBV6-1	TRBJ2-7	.	CASSEIVGSYEQYF	TGTGCCAGCAGTGAAATTGTCGGCTCCTACGAGCAGTACTTC
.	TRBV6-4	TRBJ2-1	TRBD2	CASSPLERGSFAPNNEQFF	TGTGCCAGCAGCCCCCTTGAGCGGGGGTCATTCGCACCGAACAATGAGCAGTTCTTC
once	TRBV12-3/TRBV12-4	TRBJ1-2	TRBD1	CASNPDRSYGYTF	TGTGCCAGCAACCCGGACAGGAGCTATGGCTACACCTTC
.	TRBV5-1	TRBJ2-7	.	CASSPDVYEQYF	TGCGCCAGCAGCCCTGACGTCTACGAGCAGTACTTC
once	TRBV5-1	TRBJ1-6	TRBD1	CASSERTGSPLHF	TGCGCCAGCAGCGAGCGGACAGGTTCACCCCTCCACTTT
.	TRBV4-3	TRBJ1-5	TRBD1	CASSQERVGRGPNQPQHF	TGCGCCAGCAGCCAAGAGAGGGTGGGCAGGGGGCCCAATCAGCCCCAGCATTTT